The 8 T cell receptor beta chains presented below share a single source sample, sequenced in a study of T cells in Graves' hyperthyroidism and ophthalmopathy. Amplified TCR beta CDR3 regions came from RNA transcripts. HTBI primers were used for first-round RT-PCR of the TCR CDR3. TCRdb re-called the multiplex PCR reads through MiXCR, storing one row per CDR3 protein. The sample holds hundreds of thousands of distinct CDR3 sequences, roughly 15% seen once. The sequencing sample was made of blood. Receptors originate from a woman between 40 and 50 years old with Graves' hyperthyroidism.

Of note for this clonotype: This may stem from a read error, because a much larger clone lies one nucleotide away. This chain uses TRBV6-9 with TRBJ2-5; D might be TRBD2 (6 bases). V was shortened by 3 bases and J by 3 bases, with 8 bases between the two germline ends. The length of the CDR3 is 13 residues. Germline V CDR1 and CDR2: MNHGY, SVAAGI. CDR3 DNA sequence: TGTGCCAGCAGTTACGGGGGAAAAGAGACCCAGTACTTC. Residues: CASSYGGKETQYF.

This clonotype showed up many times. V gene TRBV18 combines with J gene TRBJ1-5, with no clear D. This CDR3 has 14 residues. V lost 2 bases and J 0 bases, leaving 5 bases between the germline ends. CDR1 is KGHSH, CDR2 LQKENI, per germline. This CDR3 reads CASSPANSNQPQHF. The CDR3 DNA reads TGTGCCAGCTCACCAGCTAATAGCAATCAGCCCCAGCATTTT.

This clonotype was detected many times. V gene TRBV11-2 combines with J gene TRBJ1-1; D is possibly TRBD1 (5 bases). The V gene's germline CDR1 is SGHAT and CDR2 FQNNGV. Trimming cost V 5 bases and J 1 base, with 11 bases left between them. This CDR3 comprises 14 residues. CDR3 nucleotides: TGTGCCAGCAGCCCTGACAGCGGGAACACTGAAGCTTTCTTT. This sequence encodes CASSPDSGNTEAFF.

This chain joins TRBV11-2 and TRBJ2-7; tentative D call: TRBD1 (6 bases). V was shortened by 1 base and J by 5 bases, with 15 bases between the two germline ends. Looked up from germline, CDR1 is SGHAT and CDR2 is FQNNGV. The CDR3 sequence is 15 residues long. The CDR3 spells CASSLVQGQFDEQYF. The DNA for the CDR3 is TGTGCCAGCAGCTTAGTCCAGGGACAATTCGACGAGCAGTACTTC.

The V and J genes are TRBV10-2 and TRBJ1-4; the D gene is possibly TRBD1 (5 bases). Germline V CDR1 and CDR2: WSHSY, SAAADI. V was shortened by 4 bases and J by 8 bases, with 14 bases between the two germline ends. The CDR3 consists of 14 residues. The CDR3 region has the DNA TGCGCCAGCAGTGGGGGCGTGGGTGGAGAAAAACTGTTTTTT. Translated: CASSGGVGGEKLFF.

This clonotype was observed at least ten times. Relative to the germline gene, one junction end is altered; a read error may explain this. The chain has TRBV5-1 and TRBJ2-1; 14 bases line up with TRBD2. This CDR3 comprises 16 residues. CDR1 is SGHRS, CDR2 YFSETQ, per germline. DNA of the CDR3: TGTGCCAGCAGCCTCGGGACTAGCGGGAGTAGAAATGAGCAGTTCTTC. Amino acid sequence: CASSLGTSGSRNEQFF.

This clonotype was detected many times. CDR3 in amino acids: CASSPGLAGEYEQYF. The CDR3, as DNA: TGTGCCAGCAGCCCAGGACTAGCGGGAGAATACGAGCAGTACTTC. The V and J genes are TRBV7-9 and TRBJ2-7, with 13 bases lining up with TRBD2. Germline values: CDR1 SEHNR, CDR2 FQNEAQ (reference sequence). The trim removed 5 bases at V and 4 bases at J, leaving 5 bases unmatched. CDR3 length equals 15 residues.

This clonotype was counted at least ten times. V and J are TRBV6-1 and TRBJ2-3, with D perhaps TRBD2 (5 bases). The CDR3 spans 12 residues. V was clipped by 5 bases and J by 5 bases, with 8 bases between them. From germline, CDR1 is MNHNS and CDR2 SASEGT. CDR3 DNA: TGTGCCAGCAGTTACGAGGGAGATACGCAGTATTTT. Encoded protein: CASSYEGDTQYF.